A single sample is the source of the 24 T cell receptor beta chains below, sequenced in a study of identifying expanded T cells in peripheral blood (dated by TCRdb to the late 2010s). Libraries were made using the immunoSEQ multiplex PCR assay. TCRdb provides this immuneACCESS table in a form limited to in-frame rearrangements. Some clones are lacking; in checked studies, under half of them reflect an unresolved V gene, and why the rest are absent is not known. The sample records about 78,000 clones, 88% of which are singletons. The top ten clones comprise about 20% of the sample. Source material: blood. The origin of the receptors is a person aged 18 to 75 in good health.

The V and J genes are TRBV28 and TRBJ1-5; 7 positions match TRBD1. V trimming: 5 bases; J trimming: 0 bases; junction bases outside the gene matches: 13. In germline, CDR1 is MDHEN, CDR2 SYDVKM. The CDR3 totals 18 residues. The CDR3 nucleotides are TGTGCCAGCAGTGCAACCGGGACAGCCCACCATAGCAATCAGCCCCAGCATTTT. Protein sequence: CASSATGTAHHSNQPQHF.

The rearrangement joins TRBV29-1 to TRBJ1-3, with D unresolved. The CDR3 sequence is 13 residues long. Trimming took 3 bases from V and 4 from J, leaving 10 bases between them. The germline CDR1 and CDR2 sequences are SQVTM and ANQGSEA. CDR3 coding DNA: TGCAGCGTTGAGGTGCAGTTCGGAAACACCATATATTTT. Its translation is CSVEVQFGNTIYF.

The chain employs TRBV5-1 and TRBJ2-5, with D perhaps matching TRBD2 (6 bases). Germline CDR1 reads SGHRS; CDR2 reads YFSETQ. This CDR3 region has 14 residues. V lost 0 bases, J lost 5 bases, and 11 bases lay in between. The CDR3 region is CASSLGGVDETQYF. DNA for the CDR3: TGCGCCAGCAGCTTGGGCGGGGTTGATGAGACCCAGTACTTC.

The chain is built from TRBV7-2 and TRBJ2-3; tentative D call: TRBD2 (6 bases). Germline V gene data show CDR1 as SGHTA and CDR2 as FQGNSA. Trimming pared 2 bases from V and 2 bases from J, leaving 8 bases between. This CDR3 spans 14 amino acids. CDR3 sequence: CASSLTSITDTQYF. CDR3 nucleotides: TGTGCCAGCAGCTTAACTAGCATCACAGATACGCAGTATTTT.

V and J are TRBV7-2 and TRBJ2-7, with D possibly being TRBD1 (5 bases). In germline, CDR1 is SGHTA, CDR2 FQGNSA. CDR3 length equals 11 residues. Trimming left V 4 bases short and J 5 bases short, with 6 bases between. The CDR3 loop reads CASSSGNEQYF. The CDR3 DNA follows: TGTGCCAGCAGCTCAGGGAACGAGCAGTACTTC.

The V gene is TRBV21-1, the J gene TRBJ1-1; TRBD1 is the table's D call and was not checked against the DNA. TRBV21-1 is listed as a pseudogene. CDR3 length equals 15 residues. The CDR3 region has the DNA TGTGCCAGCAGCAGGACACCGACCATAAGTACTGAAGCTTTCTTT. Translating it yields CASSRTPTISTEAFF.

V is TRBV4-2 and J is TRBJ2-2; possibly TRBD1 for D (6 bases). The CDR3 has 14 amino acids. V shed 4 bases and J shed 1 base, with 7 bases lying between them. Looked up from germline, CDR1 is LGHNA and CDR2 is YNFKEQ. CDR3 amino acids: CASSLGQNTGELFF. DNA for the CDR3: TGTGCCAGCAGCCTGGGACAGAACACCGGGGAGCTGTTTTTT.

V usage is TRBV5-1 and J usage is TRBJ2-5; the match to TRBD2 covers 10 bases. The CDR3 has 14 amino acids. With 7 bases clipped from V and 5 bases from J, the junction kept 8 bases outside the gene matches. Germline loops: CDR1 SGHRS, CDR2 YFSETQ. CDR3 residues: CASRSGGAAETQYF. CDR3 in DNA: TGCGCCAGCCGGAGCGGGGGGGCCGCTGAGACCCAGTACTTC. The whole variable domain, filled in from reference TRBV5-1 and TRBJ2-5, reads KAGVTQTPRYLIKTRGQQVTLSCSPISGHRSVSWYQQTPGQGLQFLFEYFSETQRNKGNFPGRFSGRQFSNSRSEMNVSTLELGDSALYLCASRSGGAAETQYFGPGTRLLVL.

This chain connects TRBV5-1 to TRBJ2-3; unclear D gene. The ends were cut back, 0 bases at V and 2 bases at J, with 7 bases in the middle. The CDR3 is 14 residues long. Germline CDR1 SGHRS, CDR2 YFSETQ. CDR3 nucleotide sequence: TGCGCCAGCAGCTTGGAATCGATCACAGATACGCAGTATTTT. It translates to CASSLESITDTQYF.

The CDR3 is CASSLDGGAYKETQYF. The CDR3 nucleotides read TGTGCCAGCAGCTTAGACGGCGGGGCTTATAAAGAGACCCAGTACTTC. The rearrangement joins TRBV7-2 to TRBJ2-5, with a weak D call TRBD2 (6 bases). V was trimmed by 1 base and J by 3 bases, leaving 15 bases between them. The CDR3 is 16 amino acids. Germline V gene lookup returns CDR1 SGHTA and CDR2 FQGNSA.

The chain combines TRBV13 with TRBJ2-3; D remains unclear. The V gene lost 1 base and the J gene lost 4 bases, with 6 bases spanning the gap. From germline, CDR1 is PRHDT and CDR2 FYEKMQ (reference sequence). The CDR3 runs 13 residues. CDR3 nucleotides: TGTGCCAGCAGCTTAGCGAGATCAGATACGCAGTATTTT. This sequence encodes CASSLARSDTQYF.

The genes are TRBV29-1 and TRBJ1-1; 9 bases agree with TRBD1. From germline, CDR1 is SQVTM and CDR2 ANQGSEA. V was clipped by 6 bases and J by 6 bases; unmatched bases: 8. The CDR3 is made up of 13 amino acids. The CDR3 coding sequence is TGCAGCGTCATACGGGACAGGGCGCCTGAAGCTTTCTTT. Its protein product is CSVIRDRAPEAFF.

This clone was recorded only once. The rearrangement uses TRBV6-6 and TRBJ2-3, with a tentative D call TRBD2 (5 bases). V lost 6 bases and J lost 1, with 8 bases in between. Germline values: CDR1 MNHNY, CDR2 SVGAGI (reference sequence). The CDR3 extends over 13 amino acids. The CDR3 DNA is TGTGCCAGCAGACTAGACCGCACAGATACGCAGTATTTT. Its translation: CASRLDRTDTQYF.

The V gene is TRBV5-6, the J gene TRBJ2-5; 9 bases map to TRBD2. Germline V gene data show CDR1 as SGHDT and CDR2 as YYEEEE. This CDR3 contains 15 residues. Trimming cost V 7 bases and J 5 bases; bases outside gene matches: 12. In nucleotides, the CDR3 is TGTGCCAGCGCTCTCTTAGCGGGGGCAGGGGAGACCCAGTACTTC. Its protein product is CASALLAGAGETQYF. Combining the CDR3 with reference TRBV5-6 and TRBJ2-5 gives the whole variable domain DAGVTQSPTHLIKTRGQQVTLRCSPKSGHDTVSWYQQALGQGPQFIFQYYEEEERQRGNFPDRFSGHQFPNYSSELNVNALLLGDSALYLCASALLAGAGETQYFGPGTRLLVL.

V gene TRBV2 combines with J gene TRBJ2-4, with D uncertain. V lost 7 bases and J 3 bases, leaving 10 bases between the germline ends. The CDR3 length is 13 residues. Germline V gene lookup returns CDR1 SNHLY and CDR2 FYNNEI. CDR3 in amino acids: CASTGEVKNIQYF. As DNA, the CDR3 is TGTGCCAGCACCGGAGAGGTCAAAAACATTCAGTACTTC.

The gene calls are TRBV18 and TRBJ2-7; 7 bases agree with TRBD1. The V gene's germline CDR1 is KGHSH and CDR2 LQKENI. J was trimmed by 6 bases and V by 0 bases; bases with no gene match: 5. The CDR3 covers 14 residues. CDR3 amino acids: CASSPPGQNPEQYF. CDR3 DNA: TGTGCCAGCTCACCACCGGGACAGAACCCCGAGCAGTACTTC.

The V and J genes are TRBV7-2 and TRBJ2-5; perhaps TRBD1 as D (8 bases). The ends were cut back, 4 bases at V and 9 bases at J, with 15 bases in the middle. Germline values: CDR1 SGHTA, CDR2 FQGNSA. CDR3 length equals 13 residues. The CDR3 loop is CASSSSTGGAQYF. DNA for the CDR3: TGTGCCAGCAGCTCGTCTACAGGGGGGGCCCAGTACTTC.

V gene TRBV7-9 combines with J gene TRBJ2-7; D gene uncertain. Trimming removed 2 bases at V and 2 bases at J, with 7 bases between. The CDR3 runs 13 residues. CDR1 and CDR2 from the germline V gene are SEHNR and FQNEAQ (reference sequence). The CDR3 sequence: CASSLSNPYEQYF. The CDR3 bases are TGTGCCAGCAGCTTATCCAACCCCTACGAGCAGTACTTC.

This chain links TRBV13 with TRBJ2-7, with a tentative D call TRBD2 (7 bases). Germline loops: CDR1 PRHDT, CDR2 FYEKMQ (reference sequence). This CDR3 region has 14 residues. Between the trimmed V and J ends, which lost 4 bases and 6 bases, there was a span of 16 bases. DNA for the CDR3: TGTGCCAGCAGCTCCAACGGGGGGCAAGGCGAGCAGTACTTC. Amino acids: CASSSNGGQGEQYF.

The rearrangement links TRBV7-9 to TRBJ2-2, with D tentatively TRBD2 (5 bases). Germline CDR1 reads SEHNR; CDR2 reads FQNEAQ (reference sequence). Trimming cost V 2 bases and J 5 bases, with 9 bases left between them. The CDR3 is 14 amino acids. CDR3 coding DNA: TGTGCCAGCAGCTTAAATCGGGGTACCGGGGAGCTGTTTTTT. This gives the protein CASSLNRGTGELFF.

This clone was picked up one time. The rearrangement joins TRBV2 to TRBJ2-6; D remains ambiguous. The germline V gene has CDR1 SNHLY and CDR2 FYNNEI. Trimming pared 3 bases from V and 1 base from J, leaving 7 bases between. CDR3 length: 15 amino acids. For the CDR3, the DNA is TGTGCCAGCAGTGATTGGTGGTCTGGGGCCAACGTCCTGACTTTC. This sequence encodes CASSDWWSGANVLTF.

The rearrangement uses TRBV6-6 and TRBJ1-4, with 12 bases lining up with TRBD1. Looked up from germline, CDR1 is MNHNY and CDR2 is SVGAGI (reference sequence). V shed 5 bases and J 8 bases; nucleotides not matched to a gene: 9. The CDR3 covers 16 residues. The CDR3 DNA sequence: TGTGCCAGCAGTGGGGACAGGGGGCGCGGTTGGGAAAAACTGTTTTTT. This sequence encodes CASSGDRGRGWEKLFF.

J is TRBJ1-1 and V is TRBV5-8; unclear D gene. This CDR3 contains 13 residues. Trimming took 4 bases from V and 0 from J, leaving 7 bases between them. Germline V gene lookup returns CDR1 SGHTS and CDR2 YDEGEE. CDR3 bases: TGTGCCAGCAGCACAACGGTGAACACTGAAGCTTTCTTT. Amino acid sequence: CASSTTVNTEAFF.

This chain connects TRBV2 to TRBJ1-2, with D tentatively TRBD1 (6 bases). Germline V gene lookup returns CDR1 SNHLY and CDR2 FYNNEI. CDR3 length equals 15 residues. V lost 2 bases and J lost 4, with 14 bases in between. Written as DNA, the CDR3 is TGTGCCAGCAGTGAATCGGCCTTGGACAGCTATGGCTACACCTTC. Residues: CASSESALDSYGYTF.